This T cell receptor (beta chain) was identified during a study of blood T cell repertoires in COVID-19. Original methodology: Amplified reference gene primers provided the basis for estimating nucleated cell counts. Generated by immunoSEQ multiplex PCR, the TCRdb table keeps only in-frame clones and is missing some. V, J and clone size derive from that table, while D and trimming were established from the DNA sequence. The sample carries 150,000 to 250,000 clones, approximately 90% recorded once. In assigning cohorts, the study relied on participant-reported clinical history. The CDR3 extends over 17 amino acids. After removal of 4 bases from V and 3 bases from J, the junction contained 11 bases not matched to a gene. Germline CDR1 is MNHEY and CDR2 is SMNVEV (reference sequence).

Sequencing input: PBMCs or T cells enriched from blood (not recorded which). The chain recombines TRBV27 with TRBJ1-2; TRBD1 agrees at 10 bases. The source is a woman aged 25 to 45 who had recovered from COVID-19. Here the CDR3 reads CASSWTGGDFRDYGYTF. CDR3 bases: TGTGCCAGCAGTTGGACAGGGGGGGACTTTAGGGACTATGGCTACACCTTC.